This entry is about one TCR beta chain. These data come from a study of blood T cell repertoires in COVID-19. About the research overall: Sites in the United States, Italy and Spain provided acute and convalescent COVID-19 samples. T cells, B-cell-depleted T cells, or PBMCs supplied cDNA or gDNA.

This CDR3 has 17 amino acids. V was cut by 0 bases and J by 0 bases, with 14 bases left in between. Germline V gene data show CDR1 as MGHRA and CDR2 as YSYEKL. Original processing notes: Reference gene primers were amplified, and this amplification served to estimate nucleated cell counts. Assay used: immunoSEQ multiplex PCR; TCRdb lists only in-frame clones, some missing. That table furnishes V, J and clone size, whereas the DNA furnished D and trimming. Of some 65,000 clones in the sample, under 95% were seen once. The sequencing sample was made of peripheral blood. This TCR derives from a man between 65 and 85 years old with active COVID-19. V usage is TRBV4-1 and J usage is TRBJ1-2; D unclear. CDR3 sequence (DNA): TGCGCCAGCAGCCAAGATCGAACCGGAGGATCTAACTATGGCTACACCTTC. It specifies CASSQDRTGGSNYGYTF.